These 26 T cell receptor beta chains came from one sample sequenced in a study of blood T cell repertoires in COVID-19. Clones were read by immunoSEQ multiplex PCR, and TCRdb kept only the in-frame ones, dropping some. The sample has fewer than 90,000 clones, 60% to 85% seen once. The specimen was peripheral blood. These receptors came from a human donor in a cohort sampled during active COVID-19.

V and J are TRBV4-2 and TRBJ2-3; 10 nucleotides match TRBD2. The V and J ends lost 0 bases and 0 bases, in that order; junction bases with no gene match: 3. Germline values: CDR1 LGHNA, CDR2 YNFKEQ. The CDR3 contains 17 residues. CDR3 loop: CASSQELAGQSTDTQYF. CDR3 coding DNA: TGTGCCAGCAGCCAAGAACTAGCGGGACAGAGCACAGATACGCAGTATTTT.

The chain uses TRBV20-1 and TRBJ2-5, with 13 bases that match TRBD2. The CDR3 loop spans 15 amino acids. Looked up from germline, CDR1 is DFQATT and CDR2 is SNEGSKA (reference sequence). The trim removed 3 bases at V and 4 bases at J, leaving 5 bases unmatched. The CDR3 DNA sequence: TGCAGTGCTAGTCCCGGACTAGCGGGAGTAGAGACCCAGTACTTC. Its protein is CSASPGLAGVETQYF.

The chain combines TRBV6-2 or TRBV6-3 with TRBJ2-7; 7 bases map to TRBD2. The CDR3 runs to 14 residues. Unmatched junction bases numbered 11, after V lost 6 bases and J lost 6 bases. The germline gives CDR1 MNHEY, CDR2 SVGEGT. Written as DNA, the CDR3 is TGTGCCAGCAGCCCACCGGGACTACCCCCCGAGCAGTACTTC. Its protein product is CASSPPGLPPEQYF.

This clone appeared a few times. The chain combines TRBV4-2 with TRBJ2-7; 7 positions agree with TRBD1. The CDR3 loop spans 15 amino acids. Germline V lookup: CDR1 LGHNA, CDR2 YNFKEQ. Germline trimming cut 5 bases from V and 5 bases from J; bases unmatched to any gene: 12. CDR3: CASSGSGQPMNEQYF. CDR3 nucleotide sequence: TGTGCCAGCAGCGGATCGGGACAGCCGATGAACGAGCAGTACTTC.

This chain connects TRBV6-1 to TRBJ2-2; 9 positions match TRBD2. The V gene's germline CDR1 is MNHNS and CDR2 SASEGT. Trimming removed 1 base from V and 4 bases from J; junction bases left unmatched: 4. There are 16 residues in the CDR3. The CDR3 DNA reads TGTGCCAGCAGTGAAGGCCTAGCGGGAATCACCGGGGAGCTGTTTTTT. This codes for CASSEGLAGITGELFF.

The chain combines TRBV28 with TRBJ2-1; perhaps TRBD1 as D (6 bases). Deletions cut 5 bases from V and 9 bases from J, with 14 bases between. The germline V gene encodes CDR1 MDHEN and CDR2 SYDVKM. This CDR3 has 13 residues. The CDR3 protein is CASSVQGIGEQFF. The DNA for the CDR3 is TGTGCCAGCAGTGTCCAGGGGATCGGTGAGCAGTTCTTC.

The chain joins TRBV18 to TRBJ1-2; TRBD1 is a possible D gene (5 bases). CDR1 is KGHSH, CDR2 LQKENI, per germline. Trimming took off 0 bases at V and 8 bases at J, with 19 bases between the two ends. The CDR3 extends over 16 amino acids. The CDR3 sequence is CASSPPSQGRLVGYTF. CDR3 nucleotide sequence: TGTGCCAGCTCACCACCGTCCCAGGGCCGGTTGGTCGGCTACACCTTC.

The rearrangement uses TRBV2 and TRBJ2-3, with a tentative D call TRBD2 (5 bases). The V and J ends lost 8 bases and 0 bases respectively, with 15 bases between them. Germline loops: CDR1 SNHLY, CDR2 FYNNEI. CDR3 length equals 15 residues. This chain's CDR3 is CASRNERTSTDTQYF. The CDR3 DNA is TGTGCCAGCCGGAACGAGCGGACTAGCACAGATACGCAGTATTTT.

The chain joins TRBV10-3 to TRBJ2-5; no definite D call. The germline V and J ends were trimmed by 0 bases and 5 bases, with 10 bases remaining between them. Germline assignment: CDR1 ENHRY and CDR2 SYGVKD. This CDR3 is 14 amino acids long. The CDR3 loop is CAISESTGTETQYF. In DNA form, the CDR3 reads TGTGCCATCAGTGAGTCGACGGGTACGGAGACCCAGTACTTC.

This clone was observed a few times. The chain has TRBV4-3 and TRBJ2-5; possible D gene TRBD1, 5 bases. The CDR3 is 15 amino acids. Germline lookup yields CDR1 LGHNA and CDR2 YSLEER. V lost 0 bases and J 3 bases, leaving 11 bases between the germline ends. DNA of the CDR3: TGCGCCAGCAGCCAAGATTGGATACAGGAAGAGACCCAGTACTTC. The encoded protein is CASSQDWIQEETQYF.

The rearrangement links TRBV29-1 to TRBJ1-3; the D is unclear. This CDR3 contains 13 residues. Trimming shortened V by 5 bases and J by 0 bases, and 8 bases separated the two germline ends. The V gene's germline CDR1 is SQVTM and CDR2 ANQGSEA. CDR3 in DNA: TGCAGCGTTACCTCTAGCTCTGGAAACACCATATATTTT. Translating it yields CSVTSSSGNTIYF.

The V call is TRBV27, the J call TRBJ2-3; 9 nucleotides match TRBD2. The CDR3 contains 14 residues. After removal of 5 bases from V and 5 bases from J, the junction contained 5 bases not matched to a gene. Germline V lookup: CDR1 MNHEY, CDR2 SMNVEV (reference sequence). The CDR3 nucleotides read TGTGCCAGCAGTCCCGGACTAGCGTTAGATACGCAGTATTTT. Protein sequence: CASSPGLALDTQYF.

The chain is built from TRBV11-3 and TRBJ1-3, with D uncertain. CDR1 and CDR2 (germline): SGHNT, YENEEA. The V gene lost 6 bases and the J gene lost 0 bases, with 6 bases spanning the gap. This CDR3 is 13 amino acids long. In nucleotides, the CDR3 is TGTGCCAGCAGTATAAACTCTGGAAACACCATATATTTT. Translation gives CASSINSGNTIYF.

This chain uses TRBV5-1 with TRBJ1-2, with D uncertain. Germline values: CDR1 SGHRS, CDR2 YFSETQ. V was cut by 4 bases and J by 8 bases, with 15 bases left in between. The CDR3 is 13 amino acids. CDR3 DNA sequence: TGCGCCAGCAGCCTGAGTCTGAATAGCGGCTACACCTTC. Protein sequence: CASSLSLNSGYTF. The entire variable domain, with the rest obtained from reference TRBV5-1 and TRBJ1-2, is as follows: KAGVTQTPRYLIKTRGQQVTLSCSPISGHRSVSWYQQTPGQGLQFLFEYFSETQRNKGNFPGRFSGRQFSNSRSEMNVSTLELGDSALYLCASSLSLNSGYTFGSGTRLTVV.

The chain combines TRBV7-9 with TRBJ2-5; possibly TRBD1 for D (5 bases). This CDR3 has 14 amino acids. Germline V lookup: CDR1 SEHNR, CDR2 FQNEAQ (reference sequence). Trimming removed 1 base from V and 5 bases from J, with 11 bases in between. In DNA, the CDR3 is TGTGCCAGCAGCTTAGGTGCAGGGAAGGAGACCCAGTACTTC. Amino acids: CASSLGAGKETQYF.

The DNA of the CDR3 is TGTGCCAGCAGTTACAGGCGGGGAGGGTCAGATACGCAGTATTTT. It specifies CASSYRRGGSDTQYF. V gene TRBV6-2 or TRBV6-3 combines with J gene TRBJ2-3; TRBD2 matches at 7 bases. This CDR3 contains 15 residues. V lost 2 bases and J lost 4; bases outside the gene matches: 6. The germline V gene has CDR1 MNHEY and CDR2 SVGEGT.

The rearrangement uses TRBV20-1 and TRBJ1-2; a possible D gene is TRBD1 (5 bases). Trimming took 8 bases from V and 7 from J, leaving 11 bases between them. The germline V gene has CDR1 DFQATT and CDR2 SNEGSKA (reference sequence). The CDR3 runs 10 residues. The CDR3 spells CSPGFSGYTF. CDR3 nucleotides: TGCAGTCCAGGGTTTTCTGGCTACACCTTC.

The genes are TRBV4-1 and TRBJ2-7; tentative D call: TRBD2 (6 bases). CDR1 is MGHRA and CDR2 is YSYEKL in the germline V gene. V lost 1 base and J lost 3, with 13 bases in between. The CDR3 sequence is 15 residues long. CDR3 DNA sequence: TGCGCCAGCAGCCAAGGGGGGGACCCTATCTACGAGCAGTACTTC. This encodes CASSQGGDPIYEQYF.

This clone has just one count. This sequence joins TRBV18 and TRBJ2-5; TRBD1 matches 7 bases. V dropped 5 bases and J dropped 1; count of bases not matched to a gene: 4. Per germline, CDR1 KGHSH and CDR2 LQKENI. The CDR3 sequence is 14 residues long. CDR3 sequence: CASSAGTAQETQYF. The CDR3 DNA is TGTGCCAGCTCAGCTGGGACAGCCCAAGAGACCCAGTACTTC.

The V gene is TRBV30, the J gene TRBJ2-7; 10 bases match TRBD2. V lost 3 bases to trimming and J lost 6 bases; unmatched junction nucleotides: 8. Germline V gene sequence: CDR1 GTSNPN, CDR2 SVGIG (reference sequence). There are 14 residues in the CDR3. The CDR3 here is CAWRHPGLATEQYF. The DNA of the CDR3 is TGTGCCTGGAGGCATCCGGGACTAGCGACCGAGCAGTACTTC.

This clone showed up just a few times. The rearrangement joins TRBV5-1 to TRBJ2-5, with TRBD1 as a possible D gene (6 bases). V was pared by 1 base and J by 5 bases, with 12 bases between. The CDR3 runs 14 residues. CDR1 SGHRS and CDR2 YFSETQ come from the germline V gene. The chain's CDR3 is CASSLSGVTETQYF. The CDR3 nucleotides read TGCGCCAGCAGCTTGTCAGGGGTGACTGAGACCCAGTACTTC.

The rearrangement links TRBV30 to TRBJ2-5; tentative D call: TRBD1 (5 bases). The CDR3 length is 11 residues. V was clipped by 4 bases and J by 6 bases, with 9 bases between them. CDR1 GTSNPN and CDR2 SVGIG come from the germline V gene (reference sequence). The DNA of the CDR3 is TGTGCCTGGACCGCAGGGAAGACCCAGTACTTC. Its protein product is CAWTAGKTQYF.

J is TRBJ2-5 and V is TRBV7-9; 10 positions agree with TRBD1. The CDR3 consists of 16 residues. Germline CDR1 reads SEHNR; CDR2 reads FQNEAQ (reference sequence). The V gene end was trimmed by 5 bases and the J gene end by 5 bases; junction bases not matched to a gene: 11. CDR3 in amino acids: CASSATRQGALETQYF. Here the CDR3 DNA reads TGTGCCAGCAGCGCAACTCGACAGGGGGCGCTTGAGACCCAGTACTTC.

J is TRBJ2-7 and V is TRBV6-2 or TRBV6-3; D call uncertain. The CDR3 spans 12 residues. CDR1 is MNHEY, CDR2 SVGEGT, per germline. The ends were cut back, 2 bases at V and 4 bases at J, with 6 bases in the middle. As DNA, the CDR3 is TGTGCCAGCAGTTACGCGTCGTACGAGCAGTACTTC. The encoded protein is CASSYASYEQYF.

This clone came up many times. The chain links TRBV3-1 (or the pseudogene TRBV3-2) to TRBJ2-3, with 11 positions matching TRBD2. This CDR3 comprises 17 residues. Germline CDR1 and CDR2: LGHDT and YNNKEL (reference sequence). With 4 bases clipped from V and 3 bases from J, the junction kept 9 bases outside the gene matches. The CDR3 region has the DNA TGTGCCAGCAGCCTCTCCCGGGGGACTAGCGGAACAGATACGCAGTATTTT. It yields the protein CASSLSRGTSGTDTQYF.

This chain links TRBV28 with TRBJ2-5; unclear D gene. Per the germline V gene, CDR1 is MDHEN and CDR2 is SYDVKM. This CDR3 has 15 residues. Trimming shortened V by 10 bases and J by 1 base, and 19 bases separated the two germline ends. The CDR3 spells CATQRSSVPQETQYF. The CDR3 DNA is TGTGCCACTCAAAGGAGTTCGGTCCCCCAAGAGACCCAGTACTTC.